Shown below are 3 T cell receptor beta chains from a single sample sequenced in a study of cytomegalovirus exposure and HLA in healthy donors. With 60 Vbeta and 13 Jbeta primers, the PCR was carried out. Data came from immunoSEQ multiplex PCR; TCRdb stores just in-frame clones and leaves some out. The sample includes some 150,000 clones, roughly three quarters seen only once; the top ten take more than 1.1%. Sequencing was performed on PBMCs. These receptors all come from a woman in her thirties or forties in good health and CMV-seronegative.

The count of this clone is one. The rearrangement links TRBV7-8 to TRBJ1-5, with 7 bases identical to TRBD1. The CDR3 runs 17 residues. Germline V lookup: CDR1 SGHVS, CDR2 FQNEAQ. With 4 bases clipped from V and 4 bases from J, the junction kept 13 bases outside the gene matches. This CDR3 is CASSWRTTGRWNQPQHF. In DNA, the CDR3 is TGTGCCAGCAGCTGGCGAACGACAGGGCGATGGAATCAGCCCCAGCATTTT.

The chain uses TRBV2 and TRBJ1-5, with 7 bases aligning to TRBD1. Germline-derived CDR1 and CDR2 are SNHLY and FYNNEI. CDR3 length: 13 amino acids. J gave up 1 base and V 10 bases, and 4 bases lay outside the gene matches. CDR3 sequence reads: CATTGESNQPQHF. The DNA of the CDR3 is TGTGCCACCACAGGGGAAAGCAATCAGCCCCAGCATTTT.

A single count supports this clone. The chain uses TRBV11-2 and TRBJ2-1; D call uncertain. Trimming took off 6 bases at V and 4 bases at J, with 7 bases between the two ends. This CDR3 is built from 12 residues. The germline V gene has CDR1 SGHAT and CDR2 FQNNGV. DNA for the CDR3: TGTGCCAGCAGGCCTCTATACAATGAGCAGTTCTTC. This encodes CASRPLYNEQFF.